Each of the 20 T cell receptor beta chains below was sequenced from the same sample in a study of T cell responses to AZD1222 COVID-19 vaccine. This table comes from immunoSEQ multiplex PCR, and its TCRdb copy is limited to in-frame clones, with some not included. Altogether just under 35,000 clones are present, roughly nine tenths being singletons, with the ten largest covering about 7%. The starting material was peripheral blood, obtained on day 0 of AZD1222 vaccination. The receptors here all came from an adult in good health.

The chain has TRBV6-2 or TRBV6-3 and TRBJ1-5, with D maybe TRBD1 (5 bases). Trimming took off 4 bases at V and 7 bases at J, with 14 bases between the two ends. CDR3 length: 14 residues. In germline, CDR1 is MNHEY, CDR2 SVGEGT. In nucleotides, the CDR3 is TGTGCCAGCAGTTGGAATAGGGGTTTACAGCCCCAGCATTTT. This codes for CASSWNRGLQPQHF.

V is TRBV19 and J is TRBJ2-2, with 9 bases lining up with TRBD1. CDR1 and CDR2 (germline): LNHDA, SQIVND (reference sequence). The trim removed 6 bases at V and 5 bases at J, leaving 13 bases unmatched. The CDR3 is made up of 17 amino acids. CDR3 DNA: TGTGCCAGTAGAAAGACGGCCGGGACAGGGAGAACCGGGGAGCTGTTTTTT. Residues: CASRKTAGTGRTGELFF.

This clone is a singleton in its sample. V usage is TRBV28 and J usage is TRBJ1-6; perhaps TRBD1 as D (6 bases). This CDR3 comprises 15 residues. Trimming removed 1 base from V and 7 bases from J, with 11 bases in between. Germline loops: CDR1 MDHEN, CDR2 SYDVKM. CDR3 DNA: TGTGCCAGCAGTTTATCCCAGGGGTTAAATTCACCCCTCCACTTT. As protein: CASSLSQGLNSPLHF. The entire variable domain, with the rest obtained from reference TRBV28 and TRBJ1-6, is as follows: DVKVTQSSRYLVKRTGEKVFLECVQDMDHENMFWYRQDPGLGLRLIYFSYDVKMKEKGDIPEGYSVSREKKERFSLILESASTNQTSMYLCASSLSQGLNSPLHFGNGTRLTVT.

The V and J genes are TRBV7-2 and TRBJ2-2, with D unclear. CDR1 is SGHTA and CDR2 is FQGNSA in the germline V gene. This CDR3 has 14 residues. The ends were cut back, 9 bases at V and 0 bases at J, with 11 bases in the middle. This CDR3 is CARGPTANTGELFF. The CDR3 DNA reads TGTGCCAGAGGACCAACCGCGAACACCGGGGAGCTGTTTTTT.

This chain joins TRBV4-2 and TRBJ1-5; D not certain. CDR3 length equals 13 residues. CDR1 is LGHNA, CDR2 YNFKEQ, per germline. V gave up 1 base and J gave up 7 bases, with 8 bases separating them. Here the CDR3 DNA reads TGTGCCAGCAGCCAAGGGTTATGGCAGCCCCAGCATTTT. Its protein product is CASSQGLWQPQHF.

The chain is built from TRBV7-3 and TRBJ2-2; D is unresolved. The CDR3 has 13 amino acids. Germline V gives CDR1 SGHTA, CDR2 FQGTGA. With 3 bases removed from V and 7 bases from J, the gap between germline ends came to 9 bases. CDR3: CASSFGPDGELFF. The DNA of the CDR3 is TGTGCCAGCAGCTTCGGGCCCGACGGGGAGCTGTTTTTT.

This chain joins TRBV7-2 and TRBJ1-5, with D possibly TRBD1 on 5 matching bases. CDR3 length equals 14 residues. The germline gives CDR1 SGHTA, CDR2 FQGNSA. Trimming cost V 1 base and J 15 bases, with 19 bases left between them. The CDR3 reads CASSLVGRDSWRHF. The CDR3 DNA reads as TGTGCCAGCAGCTTAGTAGGGAGAGACAGCTGGCGGCATTTT.

This chain uses TRBV4-2 with TRBJ1-1, with D unresolved. V lost 5 bases and J lost 0, with 13 bases in between. Germline V gene data show CDR1 as LGHNA and CDR2 as YNFKEQ. The CDR3 has 15 amino acids. The CDR3 DNA sequence: TGTGCCAGCAGCTCCCAACCGGAAATGAACACTGAAGCTTTCTTT. It yields the protein CASSSQPEMNTEAFF.

CDR3 nucleotide sequence: TGCAGCGCCTCGGGTATAAACACTGAAGCTTTCTTT. Translating it yields CSASGINTEAFF. This chain links TRBV29-1 with TRBJ1-1; the D is unclear. The CDR3 consists of 12 residues. V lost 7 bases and J 2 bases, leaving 11 bases between the germline ends. Germline CDR1 is SQVTM and CDR2 is ANQGSEA.

The chain joins TRBV9 to TRBJ2-7; TRBD2 might be the D (5 bases). Germline assignment: CDR1 SGDLS and CDR2 YYNGEE. The CDR3 totals 14 residues. The germline V and J ends were trimmed by 0 bases and 1 base, with 8 bases remaining between them. The CDR3, as DNA: TGTGCCAGCAGCGTAGGATCGGGATCCTACGAGCAGTACTTC. Protein: CASSVGSGSYEQYF.

The chain employs TRBV28 and TRBJ1-4; 8 bases are a match to TRBD1. The trim removed 1 base at V and 6 bases at J, leaving 13 bases unmatched. The CDR3 has 18 residues. Germline assignment: CDR1 MDHEN and CDR2 SYDVKM. CDR3 residues: CASSLFRQGARDDEKLFF. The DNA of the CDR3 is TGTGCCAGCAGTTTATTTCGTCAGGGGGCGCGTGACGATGAAAAACTGTTTTTT.

J is TRBJ1-2 and V is TRBV12-5; D uncertain. Germline V CDR1 and CDR2: LGHNT, FRNRAP. V was cut by 4 bases and J by 3 bases, with 12 bases left in between. The CDR3 contains 14 residues. CDR3 bases: TGTGCTAGTGGTTCGGGCGTCATTGACTATGGCTACACCTTC. Its translation is CASGSGVIDYGYTF.

The chain recombines TRBV10-3 with TRBJ1-1; perhaps TRBD1 as D (6 bases). CDR3 length: 12 residues. V was pared by 3 bases and J by 7 bases, with 9 bases between. The germline CDR1 and CDR2 sequences are ENHRY and SYGVKD. CDR3 coding DNA: TGTGCCATCAGTGATAGGGGGGATGAAGCTTTCTTT. Its translation is CAISDRGDEAFF.

This chain uses TRBV27 with TRBJ2-4; no clear D gene. Germline-derived CDR1 and CDR2 are MNHEY and SMNVEV (reference sequence). The CDR3 is 12 residues long. V was cut by 4 bases and J by 10 bases, with 11 bases left in between. In DNA form, the CDR3 reads TGTGCCAGCAGTTCGTACATGGGGATTCAGTACTTC. Translated, it gives CASSSYMGIQYF.

The rearrangement links TRBV6-5 to TRBJ1-2; possibly TRBD1 for D (5 bases). The CDR3 runs 13 residues. V lost 4 bases, J lost 4 bases, and 10 bases lay in between. Germline V lookup: CDR1 MNHEY, CDR2 SVGAGI. This CDR3 is CASSLVGTYGYTF. Here the CDR3 DNA reads TGTGCCAGCAGTTTGGTGGGGACCTATGGCTACACCTTC.

The chain combines TRBV7-6 with TRBJ1-5, with no clear D. V lost 4 bases to trimming and J lost 3 bases, with 16 bases between them. There are 16 residues in the CDR3. Germline assignment: CDR1 SGHVS and CDR2 FNYEAQ. CDR3 region: CASSYPVEMNNQPQHF. The CDR3 DNA reads TGTGCCAGCAGCTACCCTGTGGAGATGAACAATCAGCCCCAGCATTTT. The full variable domain, with the rest looked up from reference TRBV7-6 and TRBJ1-5, is GAGVSQSPRYKVTKRGQDVALRCDPISGHVSLYWYRQALGQGPEFLTYFNYEAQQDKSGLPNDRFSAERPEGSISTLTIQRTEQRDSAMYRCASSYPVEMNNQPQHFGDGTRLSIL.

Here the CDR3 reads CATRPMDSPPANYGYTF. DNA of the CDR3: TGTGCCACGAGACCTATGGACAGTCCCCCAGCTAACTATGGCTACACCTTC. This sequence joins TRBV6-4 and TRBJ1-2; tentative D call: TRBD1 (6 bases). The germline CDR1 and CDR2 sequences are MRHNA and SNTAGT. This CDR3 comprises 17 residues. V gave up 10 bases and J gave up 0 bases, with 24 bases separating them.

The V and J genes are TRBV6-6 and TRBJ1-6; TRBD1 might be the D (5 bases). V lost 10 bases to trimming and J lost 7 bases, with 23 bases between them. Germline lookup yields CDR1 MNHNY and CDR2 SVGAGI (reference sequence). There are 16 residues in the CDR3. DNA of the CDR3: TGTGCCACCCATTACGGGGCCGGGGGTCGAAATTCACCCCTCCACTTT. This gives the protein CATHYGAGGRNSPLHF.

CDR3 amino acids: CASSLSDYSYEQYF. CDR3 DNA sequence: TGTGCCAGCAGTTTATCGGACTACTCCTACGAGCAGTACTTC. The V and J genes are TRBV28 and TRBJ2-7, with D perhaps matching TRBD2 (6 bases). CDR3 length: 14 residues. Trimming took 1 base from V and 0 from J, leaving 7 bases between them. Germline-derived CDR1 and CDR2 are MDHEN and SYDVKM.

The V call is TRBV2, the J call TRBJ1-3; 8 bases are a match to TRBD1. The V gene's germline CDR1 is SNHLY and CDR2 FYNNEI. This CDR3 has 16 amino acids. V was clipped by 1 base and J by 2 bases; unmatched bases: 4. The CDR3 coding sequence is TGTGCCAGCAGTGAAGGGTACAGGGGGACTGGAAACACCATATATTTT. The encoded protein is CASSEGYRGTGNTIYF.